This TCR beta chain is from a study of cytomegalovirus exposure and HLA in healthy donors. Study summary: Counted in an early data release were about 85 million unique TCRs from HLA-typed donors. Study-level results: A link between a missense DCLRE1C variant and TCR beta V- and J-gene trimming emerged from a later analysis.

The donors comprised healthy bone marrow donors. Nominal health characterized the donors when sampled, though unrecorded immune exposures were likely. A word on this clone: Antigen unknown.

This PCR relied on a set of 60 Vbeta primers and 13 Jbeta primers. The repertoire was sequenced with immunoSEQ multiplex PCR; TCRdb's copy has only in-frame clones and lacks some. The table has roughly 160,000 clones, roughly 70% seen once; the top ten hold more than 2.5%. The CDR3 loop spans 14 amino acids. Germline values: CDR1 SGHTA, CDR2 FQGTGA. J was trimmed by 3 bases and V by 5 bases; bases with no gene match: 7. The chain carries TRBV7-3 and TRBJ2-7; 7 positions agree with TRBD1. Sequenced sample: PBMCs. This sequence originates from a woman aged 25 to 45 in good health and CMV-seronegative. CDR3 loop: CASSAGTANYEQYF. CDR3 bases: TGTGCCAGCAGCGCCGGGACAGCGAACTACGAGCAGTACTTC.